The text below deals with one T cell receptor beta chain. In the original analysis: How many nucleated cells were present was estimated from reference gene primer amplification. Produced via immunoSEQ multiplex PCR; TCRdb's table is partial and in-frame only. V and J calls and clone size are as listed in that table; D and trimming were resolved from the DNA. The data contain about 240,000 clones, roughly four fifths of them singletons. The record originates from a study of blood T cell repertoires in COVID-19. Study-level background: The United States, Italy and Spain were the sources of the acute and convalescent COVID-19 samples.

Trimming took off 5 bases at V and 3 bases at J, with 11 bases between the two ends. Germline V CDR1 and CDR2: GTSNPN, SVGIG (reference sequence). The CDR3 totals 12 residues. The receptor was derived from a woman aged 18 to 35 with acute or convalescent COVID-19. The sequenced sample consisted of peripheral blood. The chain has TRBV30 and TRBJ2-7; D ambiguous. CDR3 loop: CAWLPAGYEQYF. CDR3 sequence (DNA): TGTGCCTGGCTCCCGGCAGGCTACGAGCAGTACTTC.